Following are 19 T cell receptor beta chains from one sample sequenced in a study of T cell repertoires in cytomegalovirus infection. One entry per CDR3 protein, called by TCRdb with MiXCR from the reads. The sample holds nearly 650,000 distinct CDR3 sequences; approximately 24% are singletons and the top ten take 7% to 9%. The sequenced material came from CD8+ T cells from PBMCs. Receptors originate from a human donor in good health (CMV status not recorded). Some clones in this sample may be carry-over from other donors' samples.

The chain couples TRBV5-5 to TRBJ2-7, with D perhaps TRBD1 (5 bases). V gave up 4 bases and J gave up 7 bases, with 18 bases separating them. This CDR3 spans 14 amino acids. Germline V gene sequence: CDR1 SGHKS, CDR2 YYEKEE (reference sequence). Written as DNA, the CDR3 is TGTGCCAGCAGCGCAAAGACAGCTTTCAAAGAGCAGTACTTC. This encodes CASSAKTAFKEQYF.

This clonotype was recorded many times. This chain links TRBV7-9 with TRBJ2-2; TRBD2 is a possible D gene (5 bases). V was pared by 4 bases and J by 7 bases, with 10 bases between. CDR1 and CDR2 (germline): SEHNR, FQNEAQ (reference sequence). The CDR3 contains 13 residues. For the CDR3, the DNA is TGTGCCAGCAGCTCGGTAGCGTTCGGGGAGCTGTTTTTT. This codes for CASSSVAFGELFF.

The V call is TRBV7-3, the J call TRBJ1-1, with D perhaps matching TRBD1 (5 bases). The germline V gene has CDR1 SGHTA and CDR2 FQGTGA. The CDR3 sequence is 13 residues long. V lost 7 bases, J lost 8 bases, and 17 bases lay in between. For the CDR3, the DNA is TGTGCCAGCATCCCGCTGGGGCGAGCCGAAGCTTTCTTT. Its translation is CASIPLGRAEAFF.

V usage is TRBV14 and J usage is TRBJ1-1; D is uncertain. Germline-derived CDR1 and CDR2 are SGHDN and FVKESK. The germline V and J ends were trimmed by 2 bases and 5 bases, with 9 bases remaining between them. This CDR3 comprises 13 residues. The CDR3 nucleotides are TGTGCCAGCAGCCAATTCTGGGGAACTGAAGCTTTCTTT. Protein: CASSQFWGTEAFF.

This clonotype was observed a handful of times. The J gene is TRBJ2-1, the V gene TRBV19; tentative D call: TRBD2 (5 bases). CDR1 and CDR2 (germline): LNHDA, SQIVND (reference sequence). The CDR3 length is 12 residues. V was shortened by 3 bases and J by 8 bases, with 8 bases between the two germline ends. The CDR3 DNA sequence: TGTGCCAGTAGTATGACGGGGTATGAGCAGTTCTTC. It is translated as CASSMTGYEQFF.

This clonotype was seen a few times. This chain uses TRBV10-3 with TRBJ2-3; D is possibly TRBD1 (5 bases). Germline CDR1 is ENHRY and CDR2 is SYGVKD. Trimming cost V 6 bases and J 5 bases, with 15 bases left between them. The CDR3 runs to 14 residues. Here the CDR3 reads CAISVQGREDTQYF. The DNA of the CDR3 is TGTGCCATCAGCGTCCAGGGTAGAGAAGATACGCAGTATTTT.

This clonotype was counted ten times or more. The chain recombines TRBV27 with TRBJ2-3, with TRBD1 identical over 9 bases. The CDR3 has 15 residues. V gave up 6 bases and J gave up 1 base; unmatched junction bases: 5. Looked up from germline, CDR1 is MNHEY and CDR2 is SMNVEV (reference sequence). The CDR3 protein is CASSLRDRGTDTQYF. CDR3 DNA: TGTGCCAGCAGCTTGCGGGACAGGGGCACAGATACGCAGTATTTT.

This clonotype has a count of ten or more. This rearrangement joins TRBV7-2 to TRBJ1-1; tentative D call: TRBD1 (5 bases). Deletions cut 0 bases from V and 4 bases from J, with 6 bases between. This CDR3 is built from 13 residues. CDR1 SGHTA and CDR2 FQGNSA come from the germline V gene. The CDR3 region has the DNA TGTGCCAGCAGCTTAGCCAGGGTCACTGAAGCTTTCTTT. Its translation: CASSLARVTEAFF.

The chain uses TRBV6-4 and TRBJ2-7; D unresolved. Germline V CDR1 and CDR2: MRHNA, SNTAGT. The CDR3 consists of 15 residues. The ends were cut back, 4 bases at V and 7 bases at J, with 20 bases in the middle. CDR3 protein: CASSVGQSPIQEQYF. CDR3 coding DNA: TGTGCCAGCAGTGTCGGCCAGTCTCCGATCCAGGAGCAGTACTTC.

This clonotype was counted ten times or more. The rearrangement links TRBV7-6 to TRBJ2-3, with D perhaps matching TRBD1 (6 bases). The V and J ends lost 7 bases and 2 bases respectively, with 13 bases between them. Germline values: CDR1 SGHVS, CDR2 FNYEAQ. The CDR3 has 14 amino acids. The CDR3 is CASTGQPNTDTQYF. The CDR3 DNA follows: TGTGCCAGCACTGGACAGCCAAACACAGATACGCAGTATTTT.

This chain uses TRBV4-3 with TRBJ1-2; tentatively, D is TRBD1 (5 bases). The CDR3 is 15 amino acids. The germline gives CDR1 LGHNA, CDR2 YSLEER. Trimming stripped 0 bases from V and 7 bases from J, with 15 bases between. The CDR3 is CASSQDVRPGGGYTF. CDR3 coding DNA: TGCGCCAGCAGCCAAGATGTACGCCCGGGGGGTGGCTACACCTTC.

This clonotype was seen only a few times. Here the CDR3 reads CASSSRQGRNTGELFF. The CDR3 DNA follows: TGTGCCAGCAGTTCCAGACAGGGGCGAAACACCGGGGAGCTGTTTTTT. This chain connects TRBV28 to TRBJ2-2; 8 positions match TRBD1. The CDR3 is 16 residues long. V dropped 4 bases and J dropped 2; count of bases not matched to a gene: 6. CDR1 MDHEN and CDR2 SYDVKM come from the germline V gene.

In its sample, this clonotype was seen a few times. The chain links TRBV10-3 to TRBJ2-3; D is possibly TRBD1 (5 bases). The V gene lost 6 bases and the J gene lost 0 bases, with 13 bases spanning the gap. Germline assignment: CDR1 ENHRY and CDR2 SYGVKD. The CDR3 spans 15 residues. DNA for the CDR3: TGTGCCATCAGAGATGCAGGGCCTAGCACAGATACGCAGTATTTT. Translating it yields CAIRDAGPSTDTQYF.

This clonotype was detected many times. This chain joins TRBV7-6 and TRBJ2-1; D may correspond to TRBD1 or TRBD2 (6 bases each). Between the trimmed V and J ends, which lost 2 bases and 2 bases, there was a span of 10 bases. Germline loops: CDR1 SGHVS, CDR2 FNYEAQ. The CDR3 is 15 residues long. This chain's CDR3 is CASSLYGGPYNEQFF. The CDR3 DNA sequence: TGTGCCAGCAGCTTATACGGGGGCCCCTACAATGAGCAGTTCTTC.

Only a few counts were recorded for this clonotype. The V gene is TRBV10-3, the J gene TRBJ2-6, with unresolved D. Trimming removed 4 bases from V and 2 bases from J, with 9 bases in between. Germline CDR1 ENHRY, CDR2 SYGVKD. The CDR3 is made up of 15 amino acids. This chain's CDR3 is CAISGQGTGANVLTF. The CDR3 nucleotides read TGTGCCATCAGTGGGCAAGGAACTGGGGCCAACGTCCTGACTTTC.

This clonotype came up a few times. The chain combines TRBV15 with TRBJ1-2, with 10 bases identical to TRBD1. The germline gives CDR1 LNHNV, CDR2 YYDKDF (reference sequence). After removal of 4 bases from V and 6 bases from J, the junction contained 5 bases not matched to a gene. The CDR3 contains 14 residues. The CDR3 nucleotides read TGTGCCACCAGCATAGACAGGGGGCCCAATGGCTACACCTTC. Amino acids: CATSIDRGPNGYTF.

The chain uses TRBV13 and TRBJ2-1; a possible D gene is TRBD2 (5 bases). This CDR3 has 11 residues. With 5 bases removed from V and 7 bases from J, the gap between germline ends came to 6 bases. Germline-derived CDR1 and CDR2 are PRHDT and FYEKMQ (reference sequence). The CDR3 is CASSGENEQFF. The CDR3 DNA reads TGTGCCAGCAGCGGGGAGAATGAGCAGTTCTTC.

There are a few counts of this clonotype. This chain joins TRBV4-2 and TRBJ2-1, with 10 bases matching TRBD2. Germline-derived CDR1 and CDR2 are LGHNA and YNFKEQ. This CDR3 is 15 amino acids long. With 0 bases clipped from V and 8 bases from J, the junction kept 4 bases outside the gene matches. The CDR3 DNA follows: TGTGCCAGCAGCCAAGAGCCTAGCGGGGGTGATGAGCAGTTCTTC. This encodes CASSQEPSGGDEQFF.

This clonotype was detected many times. The rearrangement links TRBV7-9 to TRBJ2-7; D is undetermined. Germline CDR1 and CDR2: SEHNR and FQNEAQ (reference sequence). This CDR3 spans 16 amino acids. With 2 bases removed from V and 0 bases from J, the gap between germline ends came to 14 bases. In DNA, the CDR3 is TGTGCCAGCAGCTTATCCCTCGGACGGAGCTCCTACGAGCAGTACTTC. Protein product: CASSLSLGRSSYEQYF. The whole variable domain, filled in from reference TRBV7-9 and TRBJ2-7, reads DTGVSQNPRHKITKRGQNVTFRCDPISEHNRLYWYRQTLGQGPEFLTYFQNEAQLEKSRLLSDRFSAERPKGSFSTLEIQRTEQGDSAMYLCASSLSLGRSSYEQYFGPGTRLTVT.